This paragraph covers one TCR beta chain sequence. What it recognizes is unknown. Using its own MiXCR run on the RT-PCR reads, TCRdb lists one record per CDR3 protein. The sample holds fewer than 550,000 distinct CDR3 sequences, approximately 24% seen once. V was pared by 2 bases and J by 7 bases, with 9 bases between. This CDR3 comprises 14 residues. Germline CDR1 LGHDT, CDR2 YNNKEL (reference sequence). This entry is derived from a study of response to subunit inactivated influenza vaccine. Study-wide findings and caveats: Few additional T cells are recruited per seasonal influenza vaccination, authors suggested.

This clonotype originated in a man over 45 who received an inactivated influenza vaccine. The chain couples TRBV3-1 to TRBJ1-6; a weak D match, TRBD1 (5 bases). This material consisted of CD4+ T cells sorted from PBMCs, taken about 5 days after vaccination. The CDR3 DNA reads as TGTGCCAGCAGCCAATCAGGGAGGAATTCACCCCTCCACTTT. Translating it yields CASSQSGRNSPLHF.